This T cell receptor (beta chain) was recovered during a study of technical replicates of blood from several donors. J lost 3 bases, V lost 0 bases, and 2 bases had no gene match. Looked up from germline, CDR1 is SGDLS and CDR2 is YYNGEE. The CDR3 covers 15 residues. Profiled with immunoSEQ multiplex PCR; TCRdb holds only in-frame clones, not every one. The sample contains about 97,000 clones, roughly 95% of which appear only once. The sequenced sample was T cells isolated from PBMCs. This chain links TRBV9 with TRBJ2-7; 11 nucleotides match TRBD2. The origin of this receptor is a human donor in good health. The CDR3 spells CASSVGLAGIYEQYF. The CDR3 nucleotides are TGTGCCAGCAGCGTAGGACTAGCGGGGATCTACGAGCAGTACTTC.